Following are 29 T cell receptor beta chains from one sample sequenced in a study of neurological immune-mediated disorders. TCRdb independently ran MiXCR on the 5' RACE reads; one entry per CDR3 protein. This sample has approximately 46,000 distinct CDR3 sequences, with 9% to 10% found just once. The time point: longitudinal time-point 1 (baseline). The material sequenced was PBMCs. Source of these receptors: a middle-aged woman in good health.

This clonotype has at least ten counts. The chain has TRBV29-1 and TRBJ1-1, with TRBD1 as a possible D gene (5 bases). This CDR3 region has 14 residues. Looked up from germline, CDR1 is SQVTM and CDR2 is ANQGSEA. V was shortened by 1 base and J by 2 bases, with 11 bases between the two germline ends. The CDR3 protein is CSVEGGAPNTEAFF. DNA for the CDR3: TGCAGCGTTGAAGGAGGGGCCCCTAACACTGAAGCTTTCTTT.

This clonotype was counted at least ten times. This chain uses TRBV5-1 with TRBJ1-1; 8 bases line up with TRBD1. CDR3 length equals 14 residues. Germline-derived CDR1 and CDR2 are SGHRS and YFSETQ. V was clipped by 4 bases and J by 4 bases; unmatched bases: 6. The DNA for the CDR3 is TGCGCCAGCAGCGATACAGGGGGGATCACTGAAGCTTTCTTT. It translates to CASSDTGGITEAFF.

This clonotype was recorded many times. The V gene is TRBV12-3 or TRBV12-4, the J gene TRBJ1-1; D call uncertain. This CDR3 spans 12 amino acids. V gave up 6 bases and J gave up 7 bases, with 12 bases separating them. In DNA, the CDR3 is TGTGCCAGCAGATACCACACCGTTGAAGCTTTCTTT. The encoded protein is CASRYHTVEAFF.

In its sample, this clonotype was seen many times. The CDR3 region has the DNA TGCAGTGCTAGAGCCCACAGGGGGGAGCAGTACTTC. It encodes CSARAHRGEQYF. The chain uses TRBV20-1 and TRBJ2-7, with 8 nucleotides matching TRBD1. The CDR3 has 12 residues. CDR1 is DFQATT, CDR2 SNEGSKA, per germline (reference sequence). Losses at the gene ends were 1 base for V and 7 bases for J; bases not matched to a gene: 3.

This clonotype occurred many times. The chain is built from TRBV7-2 and TRBJ2-3, with 8 nucleotides matching TRBD1. The CDR3 runs 14 residues. Germline trimming cut 1 base from V and 10 bases from J; bases unmatched to any gene: 7. Per the germline V gene, CDR1 is SGHTA and CDR2 is FQGNSA. The CDR3 spells CASSLVKTGEAQYF. The CDR3 DNA reads TGTGCCAGCAGCTTAGTCAAGACAGGGGAAGCGCAGTATTTT.

The J gene is TRBJ1-1, the V gene TRBV24-1, with D perhaps matching TRBD1 (6 bases). The CDR3 totals 13 residues. Germline CDR1 reads KGHDR; CDR2 reads SFDVKD. V dropped 7 bases and J dropped 1 base, with 9 bases sitting between them. The CDR3 region is CATRGHWNTEAFF. The CDR3 DNA sequence: TGTGCCACCAGGGGACATTGGAACACTGAAGCTTTCTTT.

This clonotype was found many times. The CDR3 DNA sequence: TGTGCCAGCAGTTACCAATACGGTGATACGCAGTATTTT. Its protein product is CASSYQYGDTQYF. This sequence joins TRBV6-5 and TRBJ2-3; no clear D. This CDR3 is built from 13 residues. V was cut by 2 bases and J by 6 bases, with 9 bases left in between. CDR1 and CDR2 (germline): MNHEY, SVGAGI.

This clonotype was observed many times. This sequence joins TRBV4-3 and TRBJ2-3; D is uncertain. The V end lost 2 bases, the J end lost 4 bases, and 16 bases lay between the germline ends. The CDR3 runs 16 residues. Germline CDR1 and CDR2: LGHNA and YSLEER. In DNA form, the CDR3 reads TGCGCCAGCAGCCAATCCGGGCTACCCACCCCAGATACGCAGTATTTT. It yields the protein CASSQSGLPTPDTQYF.

This chain connects TRBV7-3 to TRBJ2-3; 7 positions agree with TRBD2. CDR1 SGHTA and CDR2 FQGTGA come from the germline V gene. J was trimmed by 5 bases and V by 0 bases; bases with no gene match: 5. CDR3 length: 15 residues. As DNA, the CDR3 is TGTGCCAGCAGCTTAACTAGCGGGTATGGAGATACGCAGTATTTT. Protein product: CASSLTSGYGDTQYF.

Notes on this clonotype: A clone one base away is much larger, so this may be a read error. The chain recombines TRBV20-1 with TRBJ1-1; 11 bases fit TRBD1. The V gene's germline CDR1 is DFQATT and CDR2 SNEGSKA (reference sequence). The CDR3 contains 12 residues. CDR3 coding DNA: TGCAGTGATAGAGGACAGGGGGCCCACGCTTTCTTT. Translating it yields CSDRGQGAHAFF.

The V gene is TRBV6-2 or TRBV6-3, the J gene TRBJ1-1; 8 bases match TRBD1. Germline-derived CDR1 and CDR2 are MNHEY and SVGEGT. The V gene end was trimmed by 2 bases and the J gene end by 0 bases; junction bases not matched to a gene: 8. This CDR3 contains 17 residues. Here the CDR3 DNA reads TGTGCCAGCAGTTACCCTCAACAGGGGGTGGTGAACACTGAAGCTTTCTTT. Protein: CASSYPQQGVVNTEAFF.

This clonotype was recorded many times. The chain couples TRBV7-9 to TRBJ1-2; D gene unclear. Germline V gene lookup returns CDR1 SEHNR and CDR2 FQNEAQ (reference sequence). Between the trimmed V and J ends, which lost 3 bases and 8 bases, there was a span of 10 bases. The CDR3 totals 12 residues. The CDR3 sequence is CASSFDREGYTF. The CDR3 coding sequence is TGTGCCAGCAGCTTCGACCGGGAGGGCTACACCTTC.

This clonotype was seen repeatedly, ten times or more. The rearrangement links TRBV6-1 to TRBJ2-7; unclear D gene. The CDR3 contains 13 residues. Trimming removed 4 bases from V and 3 bases from J, with 10 bases in between. CDR1 is MNHNS and CDR2 is SASEGT in the germline V gene. The CDR3 loop is CASSAIQGYEQYF. CDR3 nucleotide sequence: TGTGCCAGCAGTGCCATCCAAGGCTACGAGCAGTACTTC.

The chain combines TRBV12-3 or TRBV12-4 with TRBJ1-5, with 7 bases that match TRBD1. V lost 5 bases and J lost 12; bases outside the gene matches: 4. This CDR3 spans 11 amino acids. The CDR3 coding sequence is TGTGCCAGCAGTGCCGGACAGGTCCAGCATTTT. Its protein is CASSAGQVQHF.

This clonotype was seen at least ten times. The V gene is TRBV5-1, the J gene TRBJ2-1; TRBD2 matches at 7 bases. Trimming at V came to 3 bases and at J to 3 bases, leaving 6 bases not matched to a gene. The germline V gene encodes CDR1 SGHRS and CDR2 YFSETQ. The length of the CDR3 is 15 residues. DNA of the CDR3: TGCGCCAGCAGCTACAGCGGGGACTACTACAATGAGCAGTTCTTC. It specifies CASSYSGDYYNEQFF.

There are many counts of this clonotype. This chain joins TRBV5-6 and TRBJ2-3; the D gene could be TRBD1 or TRBD2 (5 bases each). The CDR3 is 14 amino acids. The V end lost 6 bases, the J end lost 1 base, and 12 bases lay between the germline ends. Germline assignment: CDR1 SGHDT and CDR2 YYEEEE. The CDR3 bases are TGTGCCAGCATCCCGATGGGGGGCACAGATACGCAGTATTTT. This gives the protein CASIPMGGTDTQYF.

The chain is built from TRBV20-1 and TRBJ1-2; D not certain. Germline loops: CDR1 DFQATT, CDR2 SNEGSKA (reference sequence). The CDR3 totals 13 residues. Between the trimmed V and J ends, which lost 4 bases and 2 bases, there was a span of 11 bases. The CDR3 region has the DNA TGCAGTGCTAAAGACACCCGCAACTATGGCTACACCTTC. This translates into CSAKDTRNYGYTF.

This clonotype was seen only once. Mismatch with germline at one junction end may stem from a read error. The V call is TRBV6-1, the J call TRBJ1-6, with D possibly being TRBD1 (5 bases). The CDR3 has 15 amino acids. Germline-derived CDR1 and CDR2 are MNHNS and SASEGT. This CDR3 is CDSRVMFSDNSPLHF. The CDR3 bases are TGTGACAGCAGGGTGATGTTTTCGGATAATTCACCCCTCCACTTT.

At least ten counts were recorded for this clonotype. The rearrangement joins TRBV5-1 to TRBJ2-5; D gene ambiguous. The CDR3 is made up of 14 amino acids. V was cut by 4 bases and J by 2 bases, with 12 bases left in between. Germline-derived CDR1 and CDR2 are SGHRS and YFSETQ. CDR3 sequence reads: CASSVQVGQETQYF. The CDR3 DNA reads TGCGCCAGCAGCGTTCAAGTAGGGCAAGAGACCCAGTACTTC.

This clonotype was counted between two and nine times. The CDR3 bases are TGTGCCAGCAGTGTTTATGGACAGGGGGCCAACGAGCAGTACTTC. Its translation: CASSVYGQGANEQYF. The chain links TRBV5-6 to TRBJ2-7, with TRBD1 identical over 11 bases. Germline CDR1 reads SGHDT; CDR2 reads YYEEEE. J gave up 5 bases and V 5 bases, and 9 bases lay outside the gene matches. This CDR3 has 15 residues.

The sample holds many counts of this clonotype. This rearrangement joins TRBV12-3 or TRBV12-4 to TRBJ2-1, with D perhaps TRBD2 (5 bases). This CDR3 has 14 residues. V shed 4 bases and J shed 7 bases, with 14 bases lying between them. Here the CDR3 DNA reads TGTGCCAGCAGTTCTAGCCCGGGTCAAAATGAGCAGTTCTTC. Its protein is CASSSSPGQNEQFF.

This clonotype was recorded many times. The chain joins TRBV6-6 to TRBJ2-3, with unresolved D. The CDR3 sequence is 16 residues long. Trimming stripped 2 bases from V and 2 bases from J, with 14 bases between. The germline V gene has CDR1 MNHNY and CDR2 SVGAGI (reference sequence). The CDR3 sequence is CASSYTRLDYTDTQYF. The CDR3, as DNA: TGTGCCAGCAGTTACACACGACTTGATTACACAGATACGCAGTATTTT.

This clonotype was seen at least ten times. This chain connects TRBV5-1 to TRBJ1-1; 9 bases are shared with TRBD1. The CDR3 extends over 17 amino acids. Germline V CDR1 and CDR2: SGHRS, YFSETQ. J was trimmed by 3 bases and V by 2 bases; bases with no gene match: 11. CDR3 sequence reads: CASSFATGQGGDTEAFF. DNA for the CDR3: TGCGCCAGCAGCTTTGCCACGGGACAGGGAGGGGACACTGAAGCTTTCTTT.

This clonotype showed up many times. The J gene is TRBJ1-2, the V gene TRBV4-3, with D uncertain. Trimming left V 0 bases short and J 7 bases short, with 18 bases between. The CDR3 totals 16 residues. Looked up from germline, CDR1 is LGHNA and CDR2 is YSLEER. CDR3 coding DNA: TGCGCCAGCAGCCAAGACCTGACCGGGGAGGCGGGTGGCTACACCTTC. Translated: CASSQDLTGEAGGYTF.

This clonotype was seen a few times. The rearrangement links TRBV20-1 to TRBJ1-2, with D perhaps TRBD1 (6 bases). The germline CDR1 and CDR2 sequences are DFQATT and SNEGSKA (reference sequence). Trimming pared 0 bases from V and 6 bases from J, leaving 14 bases between. The CDR3 covers 14 residues. The chain's CDR3 is CSAREDSITNGYTF. The DNA of the CDR3 is TGCAGTGCTAGAGAGGACAGCATTACGAATGGCTACACCTTC.

This clonotype was counted at least ten times. One end of the junction is discordant with germline, which a read error may explain. The chain recombines TRBV6-4 with TRBJ1-6; D remains ambiguous. This CDR3 is 13 amino acids long. CDR1 and CDR2 (germline): MRHNA, SNTAGT. The CDR3 DNA is TGTGCCAGCAGTGAAGAAAGTCATTCACACCTCCACTTT. It yields the protein CASSEESHSHLHF.

This clonotype has more than one count but fewer than ten. The CDR3 DNA is TGTGCCAGCAGCTTGGGGACGGGGGGGGATATCCTCTACGAGCAGTACTTC. Encoded protein: CASSLGTGGDILYEQYF. J is TRBJ2-7 and V is TRBV5-4; 8 bases map to TRBD2. CDR3 length equals 17 residues. Germline V gene sequence: CDR1 SGHNT, CDR2 YYREEE (reference sequence). The ends lost 0 bases at V and 3 bases at J; junction bases unmatched: 11.

This clonotype was seen at least ten times. The V gene is TRBV15, the J gene TRBJ2-6; D unresolved. Trimming removed 1 base from V and 0 bases from J, with 7 bases in between. Germline assignment: CDR1 LNHNV and CDR2 YYDKDF (reference sequence). The CDR3 totals 16 residues. CDR3 in DNA: TGTGCCACCAGCAGAGGGACGGGCTCTGGGGCCAACGTCCTGACTTTC. Encoded protein: CATSRGTGSGANVLTF.

This clonotype has a count of ten or more. The chain joins TRBV4-3 to TRBJ2-1, with 8 bases matching TRBD2. The trim removed 3 bases at V and 3 bases at J, leaving 7 bases unmatched. The CDR3 totals 16 residues. Germline V CDR1 and CDR2: LGHNA, YSLEER. For the CDR3, the DNA is TGCGCCAGCAGCCAGAACCTAGCGGGCGACTACAATGAGCAGTTCTTC. Protein product: CASSQNLAGDYNEQFF.